This T cell receptor beta chain was identified during a study of T cell responses to AZD1222 COVID-19 vaccine (TCRdb year 2021). Turning to the overall study: TCR sequencing was performed for 230 to 250 trial participants, of whom 200 to 220 were given two doses of AZD1222 and roughly 25 were given two doses of MenACWY control vaccine. Trial participants were enrolled by age into subgroups of 18-55, 56-69 and 70-plus years, and around 150, 29 and 61 TCR-sequenced participants, respectively, were included in these subgroups. Findings and caveats that apply to the study as a whole: Most participants were white British and females outnumbered males, and the authors suggested that clonal diversity may have been underestimated. The whole spike protein was spanned by vaccine-associated CD4 TCRs, and dominant responses were seen in regions 160-218 and 743-854. A significant rise in spike-specific TCR breadth and depth was observed after two AZD1222 doses relative to day 0 and relative to MenACWY recipients. No day 14 peak-response samples were available, so repertoires were characterized only after the peak T cell response. The 56-69-year group was small, and its depth increase did not reach significance, likely because of low power. Conclusions about previously exposed vaccinees are limited because only five to seven AZD1222 recipients were SARS-CoV-2 seropositive at baseline. Reportedly, close to half of the unique spike-specific TCRs recognized epitopes lying outside the regions that are mutated in the B.1.351 and B.1.1.7 variants.

The sample holds one count of this clone. The target of this receptor is not known. No base quality information exists; no much larger clone differs at one position. Sample time point, as interpreted from the label and publication: about 28 days (+/-7) after the second vaccine dose. AZD1222 recipients whose second dose came at about 4 weeks and those whose second dose came at about 12 weeks were combined into one group, since spike-specific TCR depth and breadth did not differ between the two schedules. Vaccinee samples were obtained from the UK trials COV001 and COV002, which included a single-blind randomized controlled phase 2/3 trial of AZD1222 (ChAdOx1 nCoV-19) in healthy adults. Trial participant PBMC samples were collected at day 0 and day 28 after the second dose for TCRbeta chain sequencing. The CDR3 regions of human TCRbeta chains were analyzed by immunosequencing. Per the authors' processing: Repertoire TCRs were checked for matches against a reference library of SARS-CoV-2-specific TCRs that had been generated using the MIRA antigen-specificity platform. Breadth was defined as the fraction of unique TCRs that were SARS-CoV-2-associated. Depth was defined as the fraction of total T cells that were SARS-CoV-2-associated. Using the MIRA data, every spike-specific TCR was mapped to the spike region that the TCR reacted to and assigned to either a CD4 or a CD8 class. Log10-transformed breadth and depth values were compared by one-way ANOVA with Sidak's multiple comparisons tests. Sourced from immuneACCESS, this table was stored by TCRdb with only in-frame sequences that have V and J called. A share of the clones is absent; for the studies checked, an unresolved V gene accounts for under half, and the remainder has no known explanation. V and J calls and clone size are copied from that table; D and trimming were computed from the DNA. The sample data list 110,000 or so clones, and 80% to 90% of these were observed just once. The top ten hold 6% to 8% of the sample.

CDR3 length: 15 amino acids, cysteine to phenylalanine. The only DNA kept is the CDR3, 45 bases in frame from the first base. CDR1 and CDR2, looked up from the germline V gene, are MNHEY and SVGAGI. Relative to germline, V is 7 bases shorter and J is 0 bases shorter, with 12 bases between their ends. The chain was built from TRBV6-5 and TRBJ2-2; TRBD2 might be the D gene, on 6 matching bases. Sequenced material: peripheral blood, taken 28 days after the second AZD1222 dose. The TCR originated in an adult who received the AZD1222 COVID-19 vaccine. The CDR3 is CASTGIAANTGELFF. Read as DNA, the sequence is TGTGCCAGCACAGGGATAGCGGCGAACACCGGGGAGCTGTTTTTT.